A single T cell receptor beta chain is shown here with its context. This record comes from a study of blood T cell repertoires in COVID-19. The protocol was immunoSEQ multiplex PCR, while the TCRdb copy is restricted to in-frame clones and leaves out a portion. The repertoire includes under 200,000 clones, 80% to 95% of them detected once, and approximately 0.48% sits in the top ten. The CDR3 spans 15 residues. Germline CDR1 SGHTA, CDR2 FQGTGA. J gave up 7 bases and V 3 bases, and 4 bases lay outside the gene matches. The receptor was derived from a man aged 50 to 59 with acute or convalescent COVID-19. The gene calls are TRBV7-3 and TRBJ1-6, with 9 bases fitting TRBD1. The sample was peripheral blood. The CDR3 DNA reads TGTGCCAGCAGCTTCGGGGGGACAGGGAATTCACCCCTCCACTTT. Protein product: CASSFGGTGNSPLHF.